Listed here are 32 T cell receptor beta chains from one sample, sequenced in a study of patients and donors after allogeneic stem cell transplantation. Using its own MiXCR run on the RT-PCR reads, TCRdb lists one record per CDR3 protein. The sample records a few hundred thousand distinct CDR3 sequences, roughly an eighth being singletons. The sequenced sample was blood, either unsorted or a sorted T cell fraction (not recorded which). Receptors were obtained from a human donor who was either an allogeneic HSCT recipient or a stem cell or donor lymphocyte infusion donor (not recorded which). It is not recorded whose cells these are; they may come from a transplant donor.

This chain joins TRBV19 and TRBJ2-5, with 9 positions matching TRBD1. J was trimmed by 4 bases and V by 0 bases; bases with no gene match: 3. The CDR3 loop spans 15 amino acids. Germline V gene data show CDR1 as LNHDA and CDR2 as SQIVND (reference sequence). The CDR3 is CASSIDSGQGETQYF. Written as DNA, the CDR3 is TGTGCCAGTAGTATAGATTCGGGACAGGGAGAGACCCAGTACTTC.

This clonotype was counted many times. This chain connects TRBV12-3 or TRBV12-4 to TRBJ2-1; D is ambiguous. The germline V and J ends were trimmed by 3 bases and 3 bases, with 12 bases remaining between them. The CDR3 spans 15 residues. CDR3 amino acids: CASSLGPPGYNEQFF. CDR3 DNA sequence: TGTGCCAGCAGTTTGGGCCCCCCGGGCTACAATGAGCAGTTCTTC.

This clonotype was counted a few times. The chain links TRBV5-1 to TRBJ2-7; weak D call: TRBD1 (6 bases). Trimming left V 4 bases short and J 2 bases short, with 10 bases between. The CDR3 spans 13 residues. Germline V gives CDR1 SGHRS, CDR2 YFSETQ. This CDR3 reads CASSIGQPYEQYF. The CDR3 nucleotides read TGCGCCAGCAGCATAGGACAGCCCTACGAGCAGTACTTC.

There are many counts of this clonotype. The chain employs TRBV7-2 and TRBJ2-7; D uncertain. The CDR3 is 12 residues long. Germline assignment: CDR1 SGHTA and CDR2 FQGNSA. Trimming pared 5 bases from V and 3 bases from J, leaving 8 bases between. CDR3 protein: CASSLEFYEQYF. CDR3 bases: TGTGCCAGCAGCCTGGAGTTCTACGAGCAGTACTTC.

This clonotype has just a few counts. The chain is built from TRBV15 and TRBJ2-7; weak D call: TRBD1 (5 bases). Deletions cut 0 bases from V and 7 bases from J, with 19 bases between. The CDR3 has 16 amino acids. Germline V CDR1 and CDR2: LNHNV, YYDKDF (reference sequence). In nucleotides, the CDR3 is TGTGCCACCAGCAGAGAGACAGTCGCATTTCGTGGGGAGCAGTACTTC. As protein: CATSRETVAFRGEQYF.

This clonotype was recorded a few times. CDR3 protein: CASTHGGGLNTEAFF. CDR3 bases: TGTGCCAGCACCCATGGGGGGGGCCTGAACACTGAAGCTTTCTTT. The V gene is TRBV5-5, the J gene TRBJ1-1; D might be TRBD1 (6 bases). Germline values: CDR1 SGHKS, CDR2 YYEKEE (reference sequence). The CDR3 extends over 15 amino acids. The ends were cut back, 6 bases at V and 0 bases at J, with 15 bases in the middle.

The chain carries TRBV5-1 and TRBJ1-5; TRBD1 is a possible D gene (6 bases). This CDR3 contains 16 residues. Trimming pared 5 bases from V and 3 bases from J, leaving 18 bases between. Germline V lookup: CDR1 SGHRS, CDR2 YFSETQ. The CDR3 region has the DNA TGCGCCAGCAGTGCGGAGGGGCAGGGGAACAATCAGCCCCAGCATTTT. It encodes CASSAEGQGNNQPQHF.

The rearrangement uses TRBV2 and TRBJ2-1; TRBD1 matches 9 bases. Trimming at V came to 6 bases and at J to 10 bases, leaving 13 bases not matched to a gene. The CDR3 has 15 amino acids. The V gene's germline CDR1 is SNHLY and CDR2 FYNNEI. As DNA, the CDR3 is TGTGCCAGCAGATTACAGGGGGCGCTGAGATCCGAGCAGTTCTTC. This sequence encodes CASRLQGALRSEQFF.

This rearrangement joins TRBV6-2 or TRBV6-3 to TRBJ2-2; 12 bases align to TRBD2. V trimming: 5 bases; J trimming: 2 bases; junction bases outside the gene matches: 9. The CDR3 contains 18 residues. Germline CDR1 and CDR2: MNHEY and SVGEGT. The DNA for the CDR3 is TGTGCCAGCAGTCGGACTAGCGGGGACCTAAAAAACACCGGGGAGCTGTTTTTT. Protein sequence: CASSRTSGDLKNTGELFF.

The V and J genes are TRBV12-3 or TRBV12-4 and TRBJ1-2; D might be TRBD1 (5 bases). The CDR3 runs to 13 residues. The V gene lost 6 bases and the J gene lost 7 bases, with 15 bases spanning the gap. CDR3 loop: CASSPQGRVGYTF. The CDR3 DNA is TGTGCCAGCAGCCCTCAGGGAAGGGTTGGCTACACCTTC.

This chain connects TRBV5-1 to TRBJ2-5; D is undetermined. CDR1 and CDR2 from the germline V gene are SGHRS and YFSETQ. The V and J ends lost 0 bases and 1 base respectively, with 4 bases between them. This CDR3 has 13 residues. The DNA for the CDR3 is TGCGCCAGCAGCTTGGGTGTCCAAGAGACCCAGTACTTC. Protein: CASSLGVQETQYF.

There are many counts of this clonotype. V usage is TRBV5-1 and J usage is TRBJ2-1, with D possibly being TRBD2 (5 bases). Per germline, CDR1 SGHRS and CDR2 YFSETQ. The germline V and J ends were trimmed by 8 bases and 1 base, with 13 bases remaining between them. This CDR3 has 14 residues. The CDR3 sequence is CASRGSGSYNEQFF. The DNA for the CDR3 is TGCGCCAGTAGAGGGAGCGGTTCCTACAATGAGCAGTTCTTC.

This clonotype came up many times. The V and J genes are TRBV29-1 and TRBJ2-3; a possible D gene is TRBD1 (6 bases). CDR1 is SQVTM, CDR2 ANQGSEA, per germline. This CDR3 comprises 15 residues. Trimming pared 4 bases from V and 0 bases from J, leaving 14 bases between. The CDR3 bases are TGCAGCGTTGTCGACAGGAGATCTAGCACAGATACGCAGTATTTT. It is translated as CSVVDRRSSTDTQYF.

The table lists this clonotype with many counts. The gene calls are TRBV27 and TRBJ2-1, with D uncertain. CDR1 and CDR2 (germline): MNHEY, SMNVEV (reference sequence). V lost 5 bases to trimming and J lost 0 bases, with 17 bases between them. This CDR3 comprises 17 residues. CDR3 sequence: CASSTGSKWSSYNEQFF. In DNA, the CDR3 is TGTGCCAGCAGTACCGGGTCCAAATGGAGCTCCTACAATGAGCAGTTCTTC.

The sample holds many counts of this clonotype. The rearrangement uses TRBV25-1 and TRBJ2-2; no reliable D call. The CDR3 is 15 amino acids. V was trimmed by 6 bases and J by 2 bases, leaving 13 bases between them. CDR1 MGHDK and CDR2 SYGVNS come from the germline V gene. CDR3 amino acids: CASSRRAGNTGELFF. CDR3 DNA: TGTGCCAGCAGCCGACGGGCCGGCAACACCGGGGAGCTGTTTTTT.

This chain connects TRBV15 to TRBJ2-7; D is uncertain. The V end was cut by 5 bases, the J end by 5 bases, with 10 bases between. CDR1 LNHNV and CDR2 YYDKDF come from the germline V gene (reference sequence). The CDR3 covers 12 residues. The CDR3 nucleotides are TGTGCCACCAGCCCTGGAGCCCACGAGCAGTACTTC. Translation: CATSPGAHEQYF.

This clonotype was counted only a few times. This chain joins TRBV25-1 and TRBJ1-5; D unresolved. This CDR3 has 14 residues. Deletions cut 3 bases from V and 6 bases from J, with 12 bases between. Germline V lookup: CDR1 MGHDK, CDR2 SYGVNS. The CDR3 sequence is CASSEGGRVQPQHF. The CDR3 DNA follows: TGTGCCAGCAGTGAGGGAGGGCGGGTTCAGCCCCAGCATTTT.

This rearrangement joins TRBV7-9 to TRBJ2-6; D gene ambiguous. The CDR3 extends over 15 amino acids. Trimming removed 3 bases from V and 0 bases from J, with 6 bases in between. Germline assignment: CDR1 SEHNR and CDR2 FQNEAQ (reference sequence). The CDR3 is CASSFTSSGANVLTF. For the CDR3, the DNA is TGTGCCAGCAGCTTCACGAGCTCTGGGGCCAACGTCCTGACTTTC.

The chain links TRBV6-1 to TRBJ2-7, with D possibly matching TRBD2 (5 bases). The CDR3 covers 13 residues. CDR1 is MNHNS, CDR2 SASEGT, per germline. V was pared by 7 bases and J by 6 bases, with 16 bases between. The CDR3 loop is CASTPGVGREQYF. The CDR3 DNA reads TGTGCCAGCACCCCCGGGGTTGGACGCGAGCAGTACTTC.

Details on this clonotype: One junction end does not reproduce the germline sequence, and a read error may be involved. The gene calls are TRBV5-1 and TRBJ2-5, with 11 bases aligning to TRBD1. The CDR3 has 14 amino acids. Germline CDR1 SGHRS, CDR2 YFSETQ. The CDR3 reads CASGLDRGPRGQYF. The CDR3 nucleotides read TGCGCCAGCGGCTTGGACAGGGGGCCCCGAGGCCAGTACTTC.

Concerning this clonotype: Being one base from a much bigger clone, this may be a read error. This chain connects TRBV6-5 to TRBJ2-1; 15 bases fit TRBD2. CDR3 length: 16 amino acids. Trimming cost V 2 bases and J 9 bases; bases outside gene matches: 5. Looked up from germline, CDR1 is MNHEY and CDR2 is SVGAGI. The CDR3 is CASSYGTSGRTVEQFF. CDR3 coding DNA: TGTGCCAGCAGTTACGGGACTAGCGGGAGGACCGTTGAGCAGTTCTTC.

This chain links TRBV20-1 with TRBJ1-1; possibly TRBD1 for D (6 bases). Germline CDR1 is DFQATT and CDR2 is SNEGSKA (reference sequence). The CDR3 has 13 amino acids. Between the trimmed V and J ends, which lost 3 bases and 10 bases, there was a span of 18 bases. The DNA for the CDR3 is TGCAGTGCTAGTCCGCCGGGGGCCCGGGGAGCTTTCTTT. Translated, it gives CSASPPGARGAFF.

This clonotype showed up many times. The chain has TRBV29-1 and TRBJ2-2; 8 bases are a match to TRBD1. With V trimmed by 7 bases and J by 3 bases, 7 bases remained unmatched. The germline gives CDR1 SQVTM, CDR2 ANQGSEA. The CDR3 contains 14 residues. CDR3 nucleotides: TGCAGCGCCCGGACGACAGGGGACACCGGGGAGCTGTTTTTT. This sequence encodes CSARTTGDTGELFF.

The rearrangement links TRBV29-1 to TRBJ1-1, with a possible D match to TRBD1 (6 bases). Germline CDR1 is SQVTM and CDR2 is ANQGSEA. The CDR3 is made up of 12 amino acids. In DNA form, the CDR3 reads TGCAGTTCAACAGGGAGGGGCACTGAAGCTTTCTTT. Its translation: CSSTGRGTEAFF. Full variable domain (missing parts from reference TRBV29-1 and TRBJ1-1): SAVISQKPSRDICQRGTSLTIQCQVDSQVTMMFWYRQQPGQSLTLIATANQGSEATYESGFVIDKFPISRPNLTFSTLTVSNMSPEDSSIYLCSSTGRGTEAFFGQGTRLTVV.

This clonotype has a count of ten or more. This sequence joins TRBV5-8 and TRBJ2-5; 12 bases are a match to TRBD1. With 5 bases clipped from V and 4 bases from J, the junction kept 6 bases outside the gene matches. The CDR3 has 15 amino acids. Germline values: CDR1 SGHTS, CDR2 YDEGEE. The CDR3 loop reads CASRTGQGASETQYF. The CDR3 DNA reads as TGTGCCAGCAGAACGGGACAGGGGGCGTCAGAGACCCAGTACTTC.

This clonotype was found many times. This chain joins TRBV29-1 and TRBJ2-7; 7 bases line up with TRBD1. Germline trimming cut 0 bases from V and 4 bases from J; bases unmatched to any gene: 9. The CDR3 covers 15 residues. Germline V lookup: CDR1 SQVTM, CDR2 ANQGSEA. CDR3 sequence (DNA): TGCAGCGTTGAAGATCCATGGGACAGACCATACGAGCAGTACTTC. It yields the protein CSVEDPWDRPYEQYF.

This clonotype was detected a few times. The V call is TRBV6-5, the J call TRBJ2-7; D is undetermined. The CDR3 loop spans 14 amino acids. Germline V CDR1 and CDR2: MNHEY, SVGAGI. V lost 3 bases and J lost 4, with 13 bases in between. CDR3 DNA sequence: TGTGCCAGCAGTTATCAACGCAGCCTATACGAGCAGTACTTC. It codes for CASSYQRSLYEQYF.

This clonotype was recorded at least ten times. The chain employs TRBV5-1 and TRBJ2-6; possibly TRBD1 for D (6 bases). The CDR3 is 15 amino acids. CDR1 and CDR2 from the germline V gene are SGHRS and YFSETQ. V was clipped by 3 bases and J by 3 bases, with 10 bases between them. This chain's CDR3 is CASSSLTGGANVLTF. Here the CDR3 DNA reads TGCGCCAGCAGCTCCCTGACAGGTGGGGCCAACGTCCTGACTTTC.

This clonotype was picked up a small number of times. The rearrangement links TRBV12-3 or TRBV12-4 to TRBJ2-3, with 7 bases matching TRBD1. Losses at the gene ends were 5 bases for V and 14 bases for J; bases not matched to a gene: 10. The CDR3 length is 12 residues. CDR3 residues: CASSGQAGVPYF. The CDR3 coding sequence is TGTGCCAGCAGTGGACAGGCGGGCGTGCCGTATTTT.

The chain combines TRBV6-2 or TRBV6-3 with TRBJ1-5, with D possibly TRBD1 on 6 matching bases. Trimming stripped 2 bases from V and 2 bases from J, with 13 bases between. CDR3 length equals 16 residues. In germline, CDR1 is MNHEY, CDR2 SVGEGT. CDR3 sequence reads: CASSYGGRGGNQPQHF. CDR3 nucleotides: TGTGCCAGCAGTTACGGGGGCAGGGGTGGCAATCAGCCCCAGCATTTT.

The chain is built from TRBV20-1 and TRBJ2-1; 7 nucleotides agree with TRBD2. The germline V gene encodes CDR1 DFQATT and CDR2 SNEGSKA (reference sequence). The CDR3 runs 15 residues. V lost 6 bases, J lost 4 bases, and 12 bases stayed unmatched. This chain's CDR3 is CSAYAASGGYNEQFF. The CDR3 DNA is TGCAGTGCGTATGCCGCTAGCGGAGGGTACAATGAGCAGTTCTTC.

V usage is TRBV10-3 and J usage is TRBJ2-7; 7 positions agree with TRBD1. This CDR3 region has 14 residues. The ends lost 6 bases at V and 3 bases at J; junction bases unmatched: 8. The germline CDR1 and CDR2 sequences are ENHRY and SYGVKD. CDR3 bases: TGTGCCATCAGCTACGGACAGGCCAGCTACGAGCAGTACTTC. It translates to CAISYGQASYEQYF.